This TCR beta chain stems from a study of cytomegalovirus exposure and HLA in healthy donors. This CDR3 contains 16 residues. Germline CDR1 is SGHTA and CDR2 is FQGNSA. After removal of 5 bases from V and 1 base from J, the junction contained 4 bases not matched to a gene. PCR amplification relied on 60 Vbeta primers (plus 13 Jbeta primers). Profiled with immunoSEQ multiplex PCR; TCRdb holds only in-frame clones, not every one. The sample carries about 130,000 clones, 75% to 85% recorded once. Points from the study as a whole: Common viral pathogens seemed to be connected with several of the most significant clusters, according to a later analysis. Accurate predictions that matched the HLA-A and HLA-B alleles of most subjects were reportedly made from TCR beta sequences. Versus the approximately 670-donor mean, an Asian-associated ancestry cluster reportedly showed fewer N-insertions in a later analysis. By HLA locus, TCR association rates varied in a later analysis, with DRB1 showing the most and HLA-C the fewest.

To note about this clone: What it binds is not known.

The material sequenced was PBMCs. The V gene is TRBV7-2, the J gene TRBJ2-2, with 10 bases fitting TRBD2. The sequence derives from a male donor in good health and CMV-seronegative. The CDR3 spells CASSPGLALNTGELFF. The CDR3 DNA reads TGTGCCAGCAGCCCGGGACTAGCGCTGAACACCGGGGAGCTGTTTTTT. Full variable domain (missing parts from reference TRBV7-2 and TRBJ2-2): GAGVSQSPSNKVTEKGKDVELRCDPISGHTALYWYRQSLGQGLEFLIYFQGNSAPDKSGLPSDRFSAERTGGSVSTLTIQRTQQEDSAVYLCASSPGLALNTGELFFGEGSRLTVL.